These 2 T cell receptor beta chains originate from one sample sequenced in a study of glioma-infiltrating T cells after dendritic cell vaccination. Time point in this sample: after dendritic cell vaccination, including at tumor progression/relapse. Assay: immunoSEQ multiplex PCR; the TCRdb copy retains only in-frame clones and omits some. The sample has roughly 87,000 clones, 80% to 85% seen once. The sample in question was blood, obtained after dendritic cell vaccination. The receptor set was obtained from a human donor with glioblastoma.

In this sample, this clone turned up once. The chain links TRBV2 to TRBJ1-3, with D possibly matching TRBD1 (5 bases). This CDR3 region has 13 residues. V dropped 3 bases and J dropped 3 bases, with 6 bases sitting between them. CDR1 is SNHLY, CDR2 FYNNEI, per germline. As DNA, the CDR3 is TGTGCCAGCAGTGACAGGGATGGAAACACCATATATTTT. Translating gives CASSDRDGNTIYF.

The gene calls are TRBV10-3 and TRBJ2-7, with 7 bases aligning to TRBD1. The trim removed 8 bases at V and 2 bases at J, leaving 3 bases unmatched. The CDR3 totals 12 residues. Germline CDR1 and CDR2: ENHRY and SYGVKD. The chain's CDR3 is CAIGQATYEQYF. CDR3 coding DNA: TGTGCCATCGGACAGGCCACCTACGAGCAGTACTTC.